Each of the 30 T cell receptor beta chains below was sequenced from the same sample in a study of memory CD4+ T cells and cytomegalovirus serostatus (dated by TCRdb to about 2019). A FACSAria II was used to sort memory CD4+ T cells, defined as single viable CD3+CD4+CD8-CD45RO+ cells. Library preparation was by the immunoSEQ multiplex PCR assay. Drawn from immuneACCESS, this table holds only the in-frame rearrangements with V and J called that TCRdb kept. Clones are partly lost; checked studies trace under half to an unresolved V gene and leave the rest unexplained. In this sample the table shows about 44,000 clones, 76% of which occur a single time. Approximately 1.9% of the sample is taken by the ten largest. The sequenced material came from memory CD4+ T cells from blood. The receptor set was obtained from an adult in good health and CMV-seronegative.

This chain connects TRBV2 to TRBJ1-1; D unresolved. The germline V gene encodes CDR1 SNHLY and CDR2 FYNNEI. CDR3 length: 17 residues. The V end lost 1 base, the J end lost 2 bases, and 17 bases lay between the germline ends. CDR3 nucleotide sequence: TGTGCCAGCAGTGAAGTTCCATTAAGGGTCCATAACACTGAAGCTTTCTTT. This translates into CASSEVPLRVHNTEAFF.

The V gene is TRBV25-1, the J gene TRBJ2-5; TRBD1 is a possible D gene (6 bases). This CDR3 region has 16 residues. V dropped 2 bases and J dropped 4 bases, with 17 bases sitting between them. CDR1 MGHDK and CDR2 SYGVNS come from the germline V gene. The CDR3 bases are TGTGCCAGCAGTGAACCCGTATCGGACAGAACAGAGACCCAGTACTTC. Amino acids: CASSEPVSDRTETQYF.

CDR3 in amino acids: CASSHRWGPSYEQYF. For the CDR3, the DNA is TGTGCCAGCAGCCACCGGTGGGGGCCTTCCTACGAGCAGTACTTC. The rearrangement links TRBV7-8 to TRBJ2-7; possibly TRBD1 for D (6 bases). This CDR3 has 15 residues. Germline loops: CDR1 SGHVS, CDR2 FQNEAQ. The V gene lost 5 bases and the J gene lost 1 base, with 15 bases spanning the gap.

V gene TRBV7-6 combines with J gene TRBJ2-1, with D unclear. V was pared by 1 base and J by 3 bases, with 10 bases between. Germline assignment: CDR1 SGHVS and CDR2 FNYEAQ. The CDR3 extends over 15 amino acids. The CDR3 nucleotides read TGTGCCAGCAGCTTAGGAGGATCCATCTACAATGAGCAGTTCTTC. Protein sequence: CASSLGGSIYNEQFF.

The chain carries TRBV29-1 and TRBJ2-1; 10 bases align to TRBD1. Looked up from germline, CDR1 is SQVTM and CDR2 is ANQGSEA. V shed 6 bases, J shed 8 bases, and the junction held 4 bases outside the gene matches. The CDR3 is 12 residues long. CDR3 region: CSVGTGAYEQFF. The CDR3 DNA follows: TGCAGCGTAGGGACAGGGGCCTATGAGCAGTTCTTC.

The chain employs TRBV4-1 and TRBJ1-2, with a tentative D call TRBD1 (5 bases). The germline V gene has CDR1 MGHRA and CDR2 YSYEKL. The V and J ends lost 0 bases and 5 bases respectively, with 7 bases between them. This CDR3 is built from 13 residues. The CDR3 nucleotides are TGCGCCAGCAGCCAAGATTCAGGGTATGGCTACACCTTC. Protein sequence: CASSQDSGYGYTF.

The V call is TRBV5-1, the J call TRBJ2-7, with D hard to call. The CDR3 is made up of 14 amino acids. Trimming stripped 4 bases from V and 3 bases from J, with 14 bases between. Germline V gene sequence: CDR1 SGHRS, CDR2 YFSETQ. The CDR3 reads CASSATPTYYEQYF. Written as DNA, the CDR3 is TGCGCCAGCAGCGCGACACCAACTTACTACGAGCAGTACTTC. Complete variable domain (other parts from reference TRBV5-1 and TRBJ2-7): KAGVTQTPRYLIKTRGQQVTLSCSPISGHRSVSWYQQTPGQGLQFLFEYFSETQRNKGNFPGRFSGRQFSNSRSEMNVSTLELGDSALYLCASSATPTYYEQYFGPGTRLTVT.

This clone was detected a few times. This chain connects TRBV28 to TRBJ1-3; 8 positions agree with TRBD1. Trimming cost V 8 bases and J 4 bases; bases outside gene matches: 1. CDR1 and CDR2 (germline): MDHEN, SYDVKM. This CDR3 contains 12 residues. CDR3 residues: CASGDRGNTIYF. The CDR3 nucleotides are TGTGCCAGCGGGGACAGGGGAAACACCATATATTTT.

Of note for this clone: The junction departs from germline at one end; a sequencing error may be responsible. The rearrangement uses TRBV7-7 and TRBJ2-2, with 13 bases that match TRBD2. The germline CDR1 and CDR2 sequences are SSHAT and FNYEAQ (reference sequence). The CDR3 is 15 residues long. CDR3 sequence: CASSSTSGGTGELFF. CDR3 nucleotide sequence: TGTGCTAGCAGCTCGACTAGCGGGGGGACCGGGGAGCTGTTTTTT.

This rearrangement joins TRBV7-8 to TRBJ1-2; D ambiguous. Trimming shortened V by 2 bases and J by 5 bases, and 12 bases separated the two germline ends. Germline values: CDR1 SGHVS, CDR2 FQNEAQ. This CDR3 contains 14 residues. This chain's CDR3 is CASSLRDSYYGYTF. The DNA of the CDR3 is TGTGCCAGCAGCTTAAGGGATTCATATTATGGCTACACCTTC.

The rearrangement links TRBV12-2 to TRBJ2-2. TRBV12-2 is noted as a pseudogene. The CDR3 loop spans 15 amino acids. In DNA, the CDR3 is TGTGCAAGTCGCTTAGCCCCGATTCACACCGGGGAGCTGTTTTTT. Protein: CASRLAPIHTGELFF.

As to this clone: The junction does not match germline at one end; this may be a read error. This rearrangement joins TRBV28 to TRBJ2-5, with D maybe TRBD2 (5 bases). The CDR3 contains 13 residues. In germline, CDR1 is MDHEN, CDR2 SYDVKM. The CDR3 protein is CTSSFGVEETQYF. The DNA for the CDR3 is TGTACCAGCAGTTTCGGGGTTGAAGAGACCCAGTACTTC.

This clone has just a few counts. The J gene is TRBJ1-1, the V gene TRBV14, with unresolved D. Trimming cost V 4 bases and J 0 bases, with 15 bases left between them. This CDR3 region has 16 residues. Germline CDR1 SGHDN, CDR2 FVKESK. CDR3 amino acids: CASSRGNLIMNTEAFF. The CDR3 DNA follows: TGTGCCAGCAGCCGAGGGAATTTGATAATGAACACTGAAGCTTTCTTT.

The chain combines TRBV7-8 with TRBJ2-1; D is unresolved. Germline lookup yields CDR1 SGHVS and CDR2 FQNEAQ. CDR3 length: 11 amino acids. Deletions cut 3 bases from V and 9 bases from J, with 6 bases between. CDR3 DNA sequence: TGTGCCAGCAGCTTCGTGGGTGAGCAGTTCTTC. This sequence encodes CASSFVGEQFF.

The chain recombines TRBV19 with TRBJ2-1, with TRBD2 identical over 14 bases. CDR1 LNHDA and CDR2 SQIVND come from the germline V gene (reference sequence). V shed 3 bases and J 9 bases; nucleotides not matched to a gene: 13. The CDR3 extends over 18 amino acids. The CDR3 loop is CASSITSRGLAGDSEQFF. For the CDR3, the DNA is TGTGCCAGTAGTATCACATCACGGGGACTAGCGGGGGATTCTGAGCAGTTCTTC.

The V call is TRBV5-1, the J call TRBJ2-5, with unresolved D. The CDR3 sequence is 13 residues long. Germline V lookup: CDR1 SGHRS, CDR2 YFSETQ. V gave up 2 bases and J gave up 4 bases, with 9 bases separating them. CDR3 DNA: TGCGCCAGCAGCTTTCAGTACTCAGAGACCCAGTACTTC. This codes for CASSFQYSETQYF.

The chain employs TRBV5-1 and TRBJ2-3, with D perhaps TRBD1 or TRBD2 (5 bases each). Trimming shortened V by 4 bases and J by 2 bases, and 14 bases separated the two germline ends. Germline V gives CDR1 SGHRS, CDR2 YFSETQ. This CDR3 contains 15 residues. The CDR3 loop reads CASSRGDPSTDTQYF. The CDR3 nucleotides read TGCGCCAGCAGCAGAGGGGACCCTTCCACAGATACGCAGTATTTT.

The genes are TRBV2 and TRBJ2-7; 7 positions match TRBD1. Trimming removed 2 bases from V and 2 bases from J; junction bases left unmatched: 3. This CDR3 spans 14 amino acids. CDR1 is SNHLY, CDR2 FYNNEI, per germline. CDR3 sequence reads: CASSEQGVTYEQYF. DNA of the CDR3: TGTGCCAGCAGTGAACAGGGGGTTACCTACGAGCAGTACTTC.

This clone was seen only a few times. The genes are TRBV4-1 and TRBJ1-4; D ambiguous. The ends were cut back, 0 bases at V and 11 bases at J, with 4 bases in the middle. Germline V gives CDR1 MGHRA, CDR2 YSYEKL. This CDR3 has 11 residues. The CDR3 region has the DNA TGCGCCAGCAGCCAAGAGAGGAAACTGTTTTTT. Translating it yields CASSQERKLFF.

The CDR3 loop reads CASSLAGGGNQPQHF. CDR3 nucleotides: TGCGCCAGCAGCTTGGCCGGGGGTGGCAATCAGCCCCAGCATTTT. The chain links TRBV5-1 to TRBJ1-5, with D maybe TRBD1 (5 bases). The CDR3 length is 15 residues. Trimming took off 0 bases at V and 2 bases at J, with 9 bases between the two ends. Looked up from germline, CDR1 is SGHRS and CDR2 is YFSETQ.

The chain recombines TRBV27 with TRBJ1-6, with D unclear. CDR3 size: 13 residues. Germline CDR1 is MNHEY and CDR2 is SMNVEV (reference sequence). Trimming stripped 2 bases from V and 3 bases from J, with 2 bases between. CDR3 amino acids: CASSLNYNSPLHF. The DNA for the CDR3 is TGTGCCAGCAGTTTAAACTATAATTCACCCCTCCACTTT.

Within the sample, this clone is medium-sized. The chain recombines TRBV5-1 with TRBJ2-7; 7 bases are a match to TRBD1. J gave up 2 bases and V 5 bases, and 1 base lay outside the gene matches. CDR1 and CDR2 from the germline V gene are SGHRS and YFSETQ. This CDR3 region has 12 residues. CDR3 in amino acids: CASRGTAYEQYF. The CDR3 nucleotides are TGCGCCAGCAGAGGGACAGCCTACGAGCAGTACTTC.

The chain is built from TRBV9 and TRBJ2-7; D is unresolved. Looked up from germline, CDR1 is SGDLS and CDR2 is YYNGEE. V was shortened by 0 bases and J by 4 bases, with 8 bases between the two germline ends. The CDR3 extends over 13 amino acids. Written as DNA, the CDR3 is TGTGCCAGCAGCGTAGCAGACTCTTACGAGCAGTACTTC. Its protein is CASSVADSYEQYF.

This clone was seen a few times. This sequence joins TRBV6-6 and TRBJ2-3; D uncertain. V gave up 6 bases and J gave up 2 bases, with 3 bases separating them. Germline V lookup: CDR1 MNHNY, CDR2 SVGAGI (reference sequence). The CDR3 covers 11 residues. The CDR3 is CASRITDTQYF. The CDR3 DNA sequence: TGTGCCAGCAGAATCACAGATACGCAGTATTTT.

J is TRBJ2-3 and V is TRBV5-4, with D unclear. The CDR3 runs 14 residues. V lost 2 bases to trimming and J lost 5 bases, with 12 bases between them. The germline gives CDR1 SGHNT, CDR2 YYREEE (reference sequence). The CDR3 here is CASSLQNFGDTQYF. For the CDR3, the DNA is TGTGCCAGCAGCTTACAAAACTTCGGAGATACGCAGTATTTT.

This clone qualifies as medium-sized. The rearrangement links TRBV2 to TRBJ1-2, with D possibly TRBD1 on 6 matching bases. Germline V gene sequence: CDR1 SNHLY, CDR2 FYNNEI. The CDR3 totals 13 residues. Trimming pared 6 bases from V and 2 bases from J, leaving 10 bases between. As DNA, the CDR3 is TGTGCCAGCAGCCCGGGACAAAACTATGGCTACACCTTC. It yields the protein CASSPGQNYGYTF.

This chain joins TRBV28 and TRBJ2-1; D perhaps matches TRBD2 (6 bases). Trimming cost V 4 bases and J 13 bases, with 17 bases left between them. Per germline, CDR1 MDHEN and CDR2 SYDVKM. The CDR3 totals 13 residues. CDR3 DNA sequence: TGTGCCAGCAGTTGGCCGGGGGACCCTTCCCAGTTCTTC. Translating it yields CASSWPGDPSQFF.

This clone has a handful of counts. The J gene is TRBJ1-4, the V gene TRBV5-6; possibly TRBD1 for D (6 bases). The germline V gene has CDR1 SGHDT and CDR2 YYEEEE. This CDR3 contains 15 residues. Trimming removed 4 bases from V and 7 bases from J, with 17 bases in between. CDR3 sequence: CASSRTGRAVEKLFF. The CDR3 coding sequence is TGTGCCAGCAGCCGCACAGGGCGCGCTGTTGAAAAACTGTTTTTT. The full variable domain, completed using reference TRBV5-6 and TRBJ1-4, is DAGVTQSPTHLIKTRGQQVTLRCSPKSGHDTVSWYQQALGQGPQFIFQYYEEEERQRGNFPDRFSGHQFPNYSSELNVNALLLGDSALYLCASSRTGRAVEKLFFGSGTQLSVL.

The CDR3 coding sequence is TGTGCCAGCAGTTACGGACAGGGACCCTACGAGCAGTACTTC. It yields the protein CASSYGQGPYEQYF. The chain links TRBV6-5 to TRBJ2-7, with 8 nucleotides matching TRBD1. The V and J ends lost 2 bases and 2 bases, in that order; junction bases with no gene match: 2. CDR1 and CDR2 from the germline V gene are MNHEY and SVGAGI. This CDR3 region has 14 residues.

The chain joins TRBV2 to TRBJ2-7; TRBD2 matches 7 bases. This CDR3 comprises 15 residues. Germline CDR1 SNHLY, CDR2 FYNNEI. V lost 7 bases, J lost 3 bases, and 12 bases stayed unmatched. This CDR3 is CASTPTVTGGYEQYF. For the CDR3, the DNA is TGTGCCAGCACCCCGACAGTGACGGGGGGCTACGAGCAGTACTTC.